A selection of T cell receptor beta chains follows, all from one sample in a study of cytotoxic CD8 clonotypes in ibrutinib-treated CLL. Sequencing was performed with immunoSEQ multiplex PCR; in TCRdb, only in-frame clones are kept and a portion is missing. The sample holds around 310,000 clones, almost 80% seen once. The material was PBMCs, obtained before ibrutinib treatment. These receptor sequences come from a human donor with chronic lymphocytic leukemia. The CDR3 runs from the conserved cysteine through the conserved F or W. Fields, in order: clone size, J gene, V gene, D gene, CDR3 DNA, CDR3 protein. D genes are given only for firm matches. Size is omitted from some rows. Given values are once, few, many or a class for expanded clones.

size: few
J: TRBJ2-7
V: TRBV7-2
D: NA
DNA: TGTGCCAGCAGCCCAGGTCAAGTAGCGTCCTACGAGCAGTACTTC
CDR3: CASSPGQVASYEQYF

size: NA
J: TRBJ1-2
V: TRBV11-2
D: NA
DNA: TGTGCCAGCAGCCTCCGGGACGTTATCGCCTTC
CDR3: CASSLRDVIAF

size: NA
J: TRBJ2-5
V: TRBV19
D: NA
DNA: TGTGCCAGTAGTACCATCCGCGACAACTACCAAGAGACCCAGTACTTC
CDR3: CASSTIRDNYQETQYF

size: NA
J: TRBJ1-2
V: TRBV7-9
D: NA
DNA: TGTGCCAGCAGCTTAGGGGCCAATCCTAACTATGGCTACACCTTC
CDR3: CASSLGANPNYGYTF

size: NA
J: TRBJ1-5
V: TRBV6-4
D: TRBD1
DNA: TGTGCCAGCGACCGGGACAGGGGGAATCAGCCCCAGCATTTT
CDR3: CASDRDRGNQPQHF

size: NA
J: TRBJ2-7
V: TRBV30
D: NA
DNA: TGTGCCTGGAGTGTTAGCCAGTACGAGCAGTACTTC
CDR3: CAWSVSQYEQYF

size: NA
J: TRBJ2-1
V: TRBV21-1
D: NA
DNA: TGTGCCAGCAGCAAAGTCTTGCGGGAGGGCTACAATGAGCAGTTCTTC
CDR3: CASSKVLREGYNEQFF

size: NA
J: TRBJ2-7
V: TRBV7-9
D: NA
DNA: TGTGCCAGCAGCTCTACGATGGAGGGAACCTACGAGCAGTACTTC
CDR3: CASSSTMEGTYEQYF

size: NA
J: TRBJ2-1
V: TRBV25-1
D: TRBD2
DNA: TGTGCCAGCAGTGCTAGCGGAGCCTACAATGAGCAGTTCTTC
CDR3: CASSASGAYNEQFF

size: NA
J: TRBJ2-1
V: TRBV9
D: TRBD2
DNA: TGTGCCAGCAGCGTAGAAGGACTAGCGGGAGTTTTTAGCGGCAATGAGCAGTTCTTC
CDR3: CASSVEGLAGVFSGNEQFF

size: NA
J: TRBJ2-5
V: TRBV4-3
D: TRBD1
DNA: TGCGCCAGCAGCCAAGAGTTTCGGACAGGGCGGGAGACCCAGTACTTC
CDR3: CASSQEFRTGRETQYF

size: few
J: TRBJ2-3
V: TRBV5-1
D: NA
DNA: TGCGCCAGCAGCTTGGGACTAGCAGATACGCAGTATTTT
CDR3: CASSLGLADTQYF

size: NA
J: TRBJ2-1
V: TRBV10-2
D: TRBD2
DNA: TGCGCCAGCAGGTGGACTAGCGGCTACAATGAGCAGTTCTTC
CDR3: CASRWTSGYNEQFF

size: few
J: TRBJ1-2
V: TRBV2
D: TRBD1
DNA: TGTGCCAGCAGTTGGGACAGGACTGATGGCTACACCTTC
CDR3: CASSWDRTDGYTF

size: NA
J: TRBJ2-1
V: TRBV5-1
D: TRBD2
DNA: TGCGCCAGCAGCGGTGGACTAGCGGGACTCTCCAATGAGCAGTTCTTC
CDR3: CASSGGLAGLSNEQFF

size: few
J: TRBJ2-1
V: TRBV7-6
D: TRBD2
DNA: TGTGCCAGCAGCTTACGGCGCGGGAGGGGCTATGAGCAGTTCTTC
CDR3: CASSLRRGRGYEQFF

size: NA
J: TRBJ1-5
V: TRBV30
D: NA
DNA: TGTGCCTGGAGTTTTACAGACAATCAGCCCCAGCATTTT
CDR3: CAWSFTDNQPQHF

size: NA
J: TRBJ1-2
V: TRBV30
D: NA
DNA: TGTGCCTGGAGTGTACGGGTCAGCTATGGCTACACCTTC
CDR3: CAWSVRVSYGYTF

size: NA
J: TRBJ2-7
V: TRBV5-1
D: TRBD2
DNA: TGCGCCAGCAGCTTGGCCACTAGCGGGAGGTCCCACGAGCAGTACTTC
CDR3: CASSLATSGRSHEQYF

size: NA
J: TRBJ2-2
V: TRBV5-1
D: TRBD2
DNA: TGCGCCAGCAGCTTGGGACTAGCGGGAGTTACCGGGGAGCTGTTTTTT
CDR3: CASSLGLAGVTGELFF

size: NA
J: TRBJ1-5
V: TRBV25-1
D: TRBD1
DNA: TGTGCCAGCAGTGACGGGGGGACAGGGGATAGCAATCAGCCCCAGCATTTT
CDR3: CASSDGGTGDSNQPQHF

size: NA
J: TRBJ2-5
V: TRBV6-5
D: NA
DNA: TGTGCCAGCAGTCCCAGAGGTTTTGAAGAGACCCAGTACTTC
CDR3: CASSPRGFEETQYF

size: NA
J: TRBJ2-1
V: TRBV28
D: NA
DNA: TGTGCCAGCACGGACCCAGGCGACTACAATGAGCAGTTCTTC
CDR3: CASTDPGDYNEQFF

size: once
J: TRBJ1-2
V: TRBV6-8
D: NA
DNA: TGTGCCAGCAGTTACTCGGACAACTATGGCTACACCTTC
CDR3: CASSYSDNYGYTF

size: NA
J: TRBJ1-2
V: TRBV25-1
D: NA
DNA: TGTGCCAGCAGTGATTGGCGGTTTAATGGCTACACCTTC
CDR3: CASSDWRFNGYTF

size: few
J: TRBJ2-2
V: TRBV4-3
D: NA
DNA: TGCGCCAGCAGCCACGTTCAGGTCACCGGGGAGCTGTTTTTT
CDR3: CASSHVQVTGELFF

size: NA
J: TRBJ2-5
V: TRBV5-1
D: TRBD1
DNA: TGCGCCAGCGGGAAAGGACAGGGCGAAGAGACCCAGTACTTC
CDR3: CASGKGQGEETQYF

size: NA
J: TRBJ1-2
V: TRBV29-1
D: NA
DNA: TGCAGCGTCGGGGACACTCCCTATGGCTACACCTTC
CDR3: CSVGDTPYGYTF

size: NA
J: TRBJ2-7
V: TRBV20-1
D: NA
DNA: TGCAGTGCAGACAAGAGCTACGAGCAGTACTTC
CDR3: CSADKSYEQYF

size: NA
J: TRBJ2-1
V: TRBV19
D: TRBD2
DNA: TGTGCCAGTAGTCAGCGGGAGGGAACTTACAATGAGCAGTTCTTC
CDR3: CASSQREGTYNEQFF

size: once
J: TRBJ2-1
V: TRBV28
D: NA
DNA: TGTGCCAGCAGTTTGGGTGTCACTACGTTCTCCTACAATGAGCAGTTCTTC
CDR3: CASSLGVTTFSYNEQFF

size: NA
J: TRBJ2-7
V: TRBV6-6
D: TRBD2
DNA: TGTGCCAGCAGTCTACCCCGGGGGGACCTGAAGTACGAGCAGTACTTC
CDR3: CASSLPRGDLKYEQYF

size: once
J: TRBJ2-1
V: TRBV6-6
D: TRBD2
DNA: TGTGCCAGCAGTTCTTTAACTAGCGGGGGGTACAATGAGCAGTTCTTC
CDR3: CASSSLTSGGYNEQFF

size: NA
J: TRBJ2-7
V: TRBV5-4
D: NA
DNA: TGTGCCAGCAGCTTGGGAGTAGCGGTCTCCTACGAGCAGTACTTC
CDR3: CASSLGVAVSYEQYF

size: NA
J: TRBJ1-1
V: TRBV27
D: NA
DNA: TGTGCCAGCAGTTTATCGAGCCGCAGGGGAGAAGCTTTCTTT
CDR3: CASSLSSRRGEAFF

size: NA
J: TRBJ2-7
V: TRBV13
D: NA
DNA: TGTGCCAGCAGCTTTCTTTCCGGGAAATCCTACGAGCAGTACTTC
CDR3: CASSFLSGKSYEQYF

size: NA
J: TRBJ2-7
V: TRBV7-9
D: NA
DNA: TGTGCCAGCAGCGATACCCATGGGGAGAGGGAGCAGTACTTC
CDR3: CASSDTHGEREQYF

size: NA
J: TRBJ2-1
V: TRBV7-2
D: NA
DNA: TGTGCCAGCAGCTTCTCTCGGCGGAATGAGCAGTTCTTC
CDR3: CASSFSRRNEQFF

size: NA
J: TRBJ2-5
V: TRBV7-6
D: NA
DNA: TGTGCCAGCAGCTTAGGCGGAGGACAAGAGACCCAGTACTTC
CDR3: CASSLGGGQETQYF

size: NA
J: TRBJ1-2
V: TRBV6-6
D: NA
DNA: TGTGCCAGCAGTCCATTGGCTATGACGTTTTGGACCGGCTACACCTTC
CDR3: CASSPLAMTFWTGYTF

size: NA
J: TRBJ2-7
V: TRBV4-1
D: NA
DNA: TGCGCCAGCAGCCAAGATACGGGCACGGGACGCGAGCAGTACTTC
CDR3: CASSQDTGTGREQYF

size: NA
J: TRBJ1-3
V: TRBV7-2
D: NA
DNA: TGTGCCAGCAGCTTAGTCGGGGCTCGCTCTGGAAACACCATATATTTT
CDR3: CASSLVGARSGNTIYF

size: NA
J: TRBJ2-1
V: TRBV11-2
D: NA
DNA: TGTGCCAGCAGCTTAGCCTGGGCAAAATACAATGAGCAGTTCTTC
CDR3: CASSLAWAKYNEQFF

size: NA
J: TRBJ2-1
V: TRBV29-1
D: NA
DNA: TGCAGCGTCCGGGATAACAATGAGCAGTTCTTC
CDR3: CSVRDNNEQFF

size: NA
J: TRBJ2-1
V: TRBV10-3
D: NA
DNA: TGTGCCATCAGCCCGGAGGGGATTGAGCAGTTCTTC
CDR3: CAISPEGIEQFF

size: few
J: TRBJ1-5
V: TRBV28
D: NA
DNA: TGTGCCAGCGCCCCGCGGGAAGGGTTAAGGAGCAATCAGCCCCAGCATTTT
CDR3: CASAPREGLRSNQPQHF

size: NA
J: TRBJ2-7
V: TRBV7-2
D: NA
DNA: TGTGCCAGCAGCGGGATGGGACCAGGCCTCGTCTACGAGCAGTACTTC
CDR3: CASSGMGPGLVYEQYF

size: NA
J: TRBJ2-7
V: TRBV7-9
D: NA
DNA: TGTGCCAGCAGCTTCGCACGGCAATACTACGAGCAGTACTTC
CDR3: CASSFARQYYEQYF

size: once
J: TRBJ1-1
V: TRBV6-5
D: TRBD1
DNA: TGTGCCAGCAGTTACACAGGGGCTTCGGGCACTGAAGCTTTCTTT
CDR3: CASSYTGASGTEAFF

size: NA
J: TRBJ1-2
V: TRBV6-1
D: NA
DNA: TGTGCCAGCAGTGAACGGATGAGGACCGATAACTATGGCTACACCTTC
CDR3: CASSERMRTDNYGYTF

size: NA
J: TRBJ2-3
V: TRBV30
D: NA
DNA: TGTGCCTGGAGGGTCCCCGCGGGACGAGATACGCAGTATTTT
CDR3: CAWRVPAGRDTQYF

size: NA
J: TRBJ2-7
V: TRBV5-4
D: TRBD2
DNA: TGTGCCAGCAGACTGGAGGGACTAGCGGGAAACTACGAGCAGTACTTC
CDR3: CASRLEGLAGNYEQYF